Reported below is one T cell receptor beta chain. The data were produced by immunoSEQ multiplex PCR, yet TCRdb's version contains in-frame clones alone and is incomplete. The data contain roughly 80,000 clones, around 91% of them singletons. This entry belongs to a study of T cell changes during pregnancy in multiple sclerosis. V dropped 2 bases and J dropped 4; count of bases not matched to a gene: 8. Germline V gene data show CDR1 as SGHRS and CDR2 as YFSETQ. This CDR3 is built from 15 residues. The sample was peripheral blood, taken before pregnancy. The sequence was obtained from a female donor with multiple sclerosis, enrolled in a pregnancy study. This sequence joins TRBV5-1 and TRBJ1-2, with TRBD1 matching 7 bases. CDR3 coding DNA: TGCGCCAGCAGCTTTGAGGTCGGGGACAGCTATGGCTACACCTTC. This sequence encodes CASSFEVGDSYGYTF.